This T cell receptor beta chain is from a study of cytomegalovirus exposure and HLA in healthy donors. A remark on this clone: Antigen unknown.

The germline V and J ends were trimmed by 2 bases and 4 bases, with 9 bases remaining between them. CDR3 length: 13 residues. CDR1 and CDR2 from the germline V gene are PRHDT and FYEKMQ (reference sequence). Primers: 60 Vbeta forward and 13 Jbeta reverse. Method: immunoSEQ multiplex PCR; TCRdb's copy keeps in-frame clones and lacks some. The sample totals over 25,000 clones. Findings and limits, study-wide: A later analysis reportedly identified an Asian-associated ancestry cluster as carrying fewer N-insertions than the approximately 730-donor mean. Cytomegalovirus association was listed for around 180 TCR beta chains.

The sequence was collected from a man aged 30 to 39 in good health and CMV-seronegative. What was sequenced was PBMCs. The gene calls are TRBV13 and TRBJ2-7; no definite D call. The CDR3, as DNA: TGTGCCAGCAGCTTATTAGCCCCATACGAGCAGTACTTC. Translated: CASSLLAPYEQYF.